This entry is about one TCR beta chain. Its antigen is currently not known. No much larger clone is present one base from it, and per-base qualities are unavailable. The cohort comprised around 700 healthy bone marrow donors. At the time of sampling, all cohort members were nominally healthy, though unrecorded immune exposures were likely present. The donor tested CMV seropositive, placing the donor among the 289 seropositive members of the cohort. A peripheral blood sample was collected from each donor, and TCR beta sequencing was performed on peripheral blood mononuclear cells. The Qiagen DNeasy Blood Extraction Kit was used to extract genomic DNA from the blood cell samples. This record belongs to a study of cytomegalovirus exposure and HLA in healthy donors (dated by TCRdb to the late 2010s). Regarding the complete study: An earlier analysis of some 620 of the donors reported under 300 Gb of sequence data and 95 million to 140 million unique TCR beta sequences obtained from about 179 million T cells. An early release covering 550 to 650 HLA-typed donors comprised about 320 gigabases of sequencing data and tens of millions of unique TCR sequences. Of the 398 genotyped donors, over 80% were placed in the genetic ancestry cluster associated with self-reported Caucasian donors. The study aimed to test whether cataloging public T cell receptors could reveal signatures of past pathogen exposure. The T cell repertoires of 670 or so subjects were profiled by immunosequencing and related to cytomegalovirus serostatus. In addition to the first cohort of 650 to 750 subjects, a separate validation cohort of approximately 120 different subjects was used. To predict cytomegalovirus infection status, the study combined high-throughput TCR immunosequencing, statistical association of individual TCRs with disease status, and machine learning. A later analysis re-analyzed previously published TCR beta repertoires from about 730 donors and added high-resolution HLA genotyping to study TCR occurrence patterns. Rather than drawing on any new phenotypic data, the later analysis identified candidate immune exposures from TCR beta sequences and the way those sequences occurred across donors. An earlier analysis of several hundred of the donors used high-throughput TCR beta sequencing to judge whether each TCR beta V gene segment behaved as functional or pseudogenic. Alongside the repertoire data, information on donor age, sex, ethnicity and CMV serostatus was compiled. Genome-wide SNP genotypes for about 55% of the roughly 670 donors were used in a later genetic analysis, which treated that subset as a discovery cohort. Every discovery cohort repertoire had been produced on one sequencing platform. HLA typing covered class I and class II loci at four-digit resolution. Typing coverage differed by locus: A, B, C, DRB1 and DQB1 were typed in roughly 629-630 donors, DQA1 in about 550, DPA1 in around 610, and DPB1 in around 440. About five DR-DQ haplotypes were treated as single units for association and clustering because of strong linkage in the cohort. On average, around 230,000 unique TCR beta nucleotide sequences were sequenced per donor among fewer than 500 genotyped donors of the cohort, with around 19% of those sequences being non-productive.

Libraries were built with the immunoSEQ multiplex PCR assay. The multiplex PCR relied on a mix of 60 forward primers for TCR Vbeta segments and 13 reverse primers for TCR Jbeta segments. The CDR3 region of rearranged TCR beta genes was amplified from genomic DNA by a multiplex PCR assay. Amplified TCR beta libraries were sequenced as 87-base-pair reads on the Illumina HiSeq System. For the original study's pipeline: In a later analysis, tens of millions of unique TCR beta chains were counted across the 500 to 700 repertoires, and around 11 million of these chains were shared by at least two donors. To remove PCR and sequencing errors, raw reads were error-corrected and collapsed into unique sequences using a nearest-neighbor algorithm that merged closely related sequences. To assign V, D and J gene segments, CDR3 sequences were aligned to IMGT reference sequences. For a sequence to be retained, a match of at least six nucleotides to both a V gene segment and a J gene segment was required. Rearrangements were called productive when the CDR3 lacked stop codons and stayed in frame with V and J; all others were non-productive. CDR3 was defined according to IMGT convention as the region running from the second conserved V-encoded cysteine to the conserved J-encoded phenylalanine. Sequences without an unambiguous match to a single V gene segment were excluded from the earlier analysis of a few hundred of the donors. In an earlier analysis of several hundred of the donors, V segments were called functional above 56.7% productive rearrangements and were called segregating when the between-donor standard deviation exceeded 5%. A statistical classification framework was built to diagnose cytomegalovirus status from the catalog of TCR beta chain sequences. In a later analysis, V and J genes were assigned by comparing TCR nucleotide sequences against IMGT/GENE-DB human TR gene sequences. A later analysis assigned CDR3 sequences and most-parsimonious VDJ recombination scenarios with the TCRdist pipeline. In a later analysis, each TCR beta chain was defined by its CDR3 amino acid sequence together with its V-gene family, and reads without a unique V-gene family were excluded. In a later analysis, 550 to 650 highly shared, low-generation-probability nucleotide sequences were removed to address suspected cross-contamination and a sequencing artifact. A later analysis calculated a clonal expansion index for each public chain from normalized within-repertoire ranks of inferred template counts. In a later analysis, generation probabilities were computed with a VDJ recombination model fitted to out-of-frame rearrangements, and the resulting probabilities were checked against IGoR. In a later analysis, TCR-TCR, TCR-HLA and TCR-CMV co-occurrence was scored with hypergeometric tests, and a repertoire-size bias correction was applied to TCR pairs. To estimate false discovery rates, a later analysis permuted the HLA or CMV assignments 20 times. In a later analysis, co-occurring TCRs were grouped using DBSCAN, with TCRdist sequence similarity added in when clustering inside HLA-allele-positive subsets. Repertoires with fewer than 30,000 or more than 120,000 public chains, plus five repertoires with anomalous nucleotide sharing, were excluded from co-occurrence clustering. Sourced from immuneACCESS, this table was stored by TCRdb with only in-frame sequences that have V and J called. A share of the clones is absent; for the studies checked, an unresolved V gene accounts for under half, and the remainder has no known explanation. Clone size and the V and J calls come from that table; the DNA yielded D and trimming. This sample is represented by 100,000 to 150,000 clones; approximately 17% of them were singletons. The ten largest clones represent about 3.1% of the sample.

What the authors observed across the whole study: Some 15 rarely observed V segments, including chromosome 9 orphons, were excluded from the earlier analysis of about 600 of the donors because counts were too low. A later analysis found that HLA-associated TCR beta chains were more clonally expanded and had lower generation probabilities than equally common non-associated chains. In a later analysis, TCR association rates were found to vary across HLA loci, with the most associated TCRs seen for DRB1 alleles and the fewest for HLA-C alleles. A further reported finding was that TCR beta sequences accurately predicted the HLA-A and HLA-B alleles for most subjects in the first cohort. Most TCR sequences were seen in very few donors, while some public TCRs were found in many individuals. A later analysis associated roughly 17,000 TCR beta sequences with specific HLA alleles at a false discovery rate of 0.05. Only TCR beta chains were sequenced in this cohort, and the absence of alpha or paired-chain data limited detectable features. A later analysis found that most CMV-associated TCR beta chains appeared HLA-restricted, with HLA associations seemingly driven largely by CMV exposure. It was suggested by the authors that the approach could potentially be generalized to other disease states and immunological phenotypes. A few of the identified cytomegalovirus-associated TCR beta chains were confirmed in vitro to be specific for cytomegalovirus antigens. A group of highly shared sequence variants was considered likely to be a technical artifact of the sequencing pipeline. Correlated functional status among segregating V segments might reflect linkage disequilibrium, but an unknown experimental factor could not be ruled out. HLA typing was unavailable for some donors at each locus, so association tests used only the typed subset. In the study, 150 to 200 TCR beta chains were listed as associated with cytomegalovirus. An association between a missense DCLRE1C variant and V-gene and J-gene trimming of TCR beta chains was found in a later genetic analysis and replicated in an independent cohort. Strong co-occurrence of HLA alleles, especially DR and DQ, made assigning TCR associations to individual alleles difficult. For the cohort, immune exposure information was limited to CMV serostatus. The classifier was reported to diagnose cytomegalovirus status with high specificity and sensitivity in both the original cohort and the validation cohort. Sequencing depth was assumed to be roughly uniform across donors in the presence/absence analyses, though that assumption may not hold. According to a later analysis, parvovirus B19, influenza, CMV and Epstein-Barr virus appeared linked to several top co-occurrence clusters. In a later genetic analysis, fewer N-insertions in productive TCRs were reported among donors in an Asian-associated ancestry cluster than the roughly 700-donor mean. In an earlier analysis of a few hundred of the donors, most TCR beta V segments were observed in productive rearrangements about 87% or about 30% of the time, broadly matching IMGT annotations.

The sample taken for sequencing was PBMCs. The receptor was isolated from a female donor in good health and CMV-seropositive.

Here the CDR3 is given as CASSKDRDEKLFF. The nucleotide sequence reads as follows: TGTGCCAGCAGTAAGGACAGGGACGAAAAACTGTTTTTT. The rearrangement combines TRBV6-1 with TRBJ1-4; the central 8 bases match TRBD1. V trim: 5 bases; J trim: 8 bases; unmatched bases: 4. From the cysteine through the phenylalanine, the CDR3 covers 13 amino acids. The kept DNA is CDR3 alone, 39 bases in frame from the first base. The germline V gene yields MNHNS for CDR1 and SASEGT for CDR2.